This T cell receptor (beta chain) derives from a study of shared clonotypes between healthy human individuals. Whole-study findings and limits: Rarefaction showed that sequencing of sorted subsets was incomplete (despite large depth).

From germline, CDR1 is MNHEY and CDR2 SMNVEV (reference sequence). The V and J ends lost 5 bases and 4 bases respectively, with 12 bases between them. The CDR3 consists of 13 residues. Regarding this clone: The antigen is unknown. This sample also contains other DNA sequences that code for the same CDR3.

Repertoires were generated with immunoSEQ multiplex PCR, while TCRdb's copy carries only in-frame clones and drops some. This table holds about 2.3 million clones, just under 95% found once. This TCR was sampled from a man younger than 30 in good health. Some clones in this sample may be carry-over from other donors' samples. The chain joins TRBV27 to TRBJ2-7; tentatively, D is TRBD2 (6 bases). The sample taken for sequencing was naive CD4+ T cells from PBMCs. As for subset: CD45RA+ positively selected. The CDR3 loop is CASSRGGLYEQYF. The CDR3 bases are TGTGCCAGCAGTCGCGGAGGGCTGTACGAGCAGTACTTC.